Listed here is a single T cell receptor (beta chain). This specimen comes from a study of CD8 T cells in Susac syndrome. Germline V gives CDR1 LNHDA, CDR2 SQIVND (reference sequence). This CDR3 spans 16 amino acids. With V trimmed by 1 base and J by 5 bases, 8 bases remained unmatched. RNA amounts of roughly 0.5 to 1 ug underwent reverse transcription with random hexamers. TCRdb recomputed calls from the immunoSEQ multiplex PCR reads with MiXCR, one row per CDR3 protein. Found here are fewer than 350,000 distinct CDR3 sequences, approximately 89% of them singletons; the top ten hold roughly 0.17%. This sequence was found in a human donor with multiple sclerosis. The rearrangement links TRBV19 to TRBJ2-1, with 7 bases matching TRBD1. Specimen: CD8+ T cells from PBMCs. This CDR3 is CASSIVPGTVHNEQFF. In DNA, the CDR3 is TGTGCCAGTAGTATAGTTCCCGGGACAGTACACAATGAGCAGTTCTTC.